Sequencing of this T cell receptor beta chain was carried out in a study of CD8 T cells in ankylosing spondylitis. This clonotype was observed many times. Its antigen remains unidentified. The CDR3 has 13 amino acids. V was pared by 6 bases and J by 2 bases, with 10 bases between. Each CDR3 protein gets one entry after TCRdb re-called the 5' RACE reads with MiXCR. Here the sample spans 450,000 to 550,000 distinct CDR3 sequences, roughly 5.2% being singletons. The study, taken as a whole, reports: Blood of patients with ankylosing spondylitis appeared to be characterized by a TCR beta motif of several highly homologous variants.

J is TRBJ2-5 and V is TRBV12-3 or TRBV12-4; the D gene is possibly TRBD1 (6 bases). The sequencing input was blood, either unsorted or a sorted T cell fraction (not recorded which). This TCR derives from a male donor with ankylosing spondylitis. Written as DNA, the CDR3 is TGTGCCAGCAGCCACAGGGTACAAGAGACCCAGTACTTC. It yields the protein CASSHRVQETQYF.